This T cell receptor (beta chain) comes out of a study of shared clonotypes between healthy human individuals. At the deep level, the assay was run. It was 200 to 250 ng DNA, around 33,000 T cell genomes, that sorted-subset replicate PCRs used. Clones were sequenced by immunoSEQ multiplex PCR, and TCRdb holds only the in-frame ones, with some missing. The profile shows about 580,000 clones, roughly 98% of them singletons. Terminally differentiated effector memory CD45RA+ cells were excluded from the naive CD8 cells, which were CD45RO-negative and positively selected for CCR7. The clonotype comes from a man aged 30-40 years in good health. The sequenced material came from naive CD8+ T cells sorted from blood.

CDR3 DNA sequence: TGTGCCAGCGGCCCGGCCACTGAAGCTTTCTTT. Translation: CASGPATEAFF. V usage is TRBV9 and J usage is TRBJ1-1; the D is unclear. The CDR3 loop spans 11 amino acids. V lost 7 bases to trimming and J lost 4 bases, with 8 bases between them. Germline V lookup: CDR1 SGDLS, CDR2 YYNGEE.